This record concerns one TCR beta chain sequence. The data originate from a study of identical twins. TCRdb redid the calling of the 5' RACE reads with MiXCR, one entry per CDR3 protein. The sample yields roughly 250,000 distinct CDR3 sequences, 11% to 15% seen once. CDR3 length: 16 residues. The germline gives CDR1 LGHDT, CDR2 YNNKEL (reference sequence). Trimming shortened V by 1 base and J by 2 bases, and 15 bases separated the two germline ends. The genes are TRBV3-1 and TRBJ2-7; D is unclear. The sample consisted of memory (CD45RO+) T cells sorted from blood. This clonotype originated in a woman under 30 in good health. CDR3 residues: CASSQGASGETYEQYF. The DNA of the CDR3 is TGTGCCAGCAGCCAAGGGGCCTCCGGAGAGACCTACGAGCAGTACTTC.